This T cell receptor beta chain was captured in a study of CD8 T cells in Susac syndrome. Regarding this clonotype: Its target is not known.

Germline V gene sequence: CDR1 MDHEN, CDR2 SYDVKM. The CDR3 runs to 16 residues. Losses at the gene ends were 5 bases for V and 4 bases for J; bases not matched to a gene: 11. Blood CD8+ and CD4+ T cells underwent high-throughput TCR beta sequencing. It was negative isolation that provided the CD8+ and CD4+ T cells, whereas TEMRA cells were enriched by FACS. Study observations and caveats: It was acknowledged by the study that relatively few individuals were included in its TCR sequencing and HLA analysis.

Random hexamers served to reverse transcribe roughly 0.5 to 1 ug RNA. TCRdb re-derived calls from the immunoSEQ multiplex PCR reads in MiXCR, one entry per CDR3 protein. The sample includes 250,000 to 300,000 distinct CDR3 sequences, 70% to 90% of them seen just once. V is TRBV28 and J is TRBJ1-1, with 9 bases identical to TRBD1. Sequencing used CD8+ T cells from PBMCs. This sequence originates from a human donor with multiple sclerosis. CDR3 nucleotide sequence: TGTGCCAGCAGTCCCCCAAACAGGGGGCGGGTCACTGAAGCTTTCTTT. Protein: CASSPPNRGRVTEAFF.